This entry describes one T cell receptor beta chain. This sample was taken from a study of response to subunit inactivated influenza vaccine. TCRdb recomputed calls from the RT-PCR reads with MiXCR, one row per CDR3 protein. The top ten hold 10% to 13% of the sample, which has about 800,000 distinct CDR3 sequences, less than 25% seen once. CDR3 length: 14 amino acids. Germline V lookup: CDR1 MNHEY, CDR2 SMNVEV (reference sequence). V gave up 5 bases and J gave up 7 bases; unmatched junction bases: 9. V usage is TRBV27 and J usage is TRBJ2-7; 9 bases are a match to TRBD2. This TCR derives from a man in his forties or fifties who received an inactivated influenza vaccine. The source material was PBMCs from blood, sampled 4 to 6 days after vaccination. DNA of the CDR3: TGTGCCAGCAGTCTACTAGCGGGCCTACGAGAGCAGTACTTC. As protein: CASSLLAGLREQYF.